These T cell receptor beta chains were read from a single sample in a study of blood T cell repertoires in COVID-19. Produced via immunoSEQ multiplex PCR; TCRdb's table is partial and in-frame only. The sample records over 25,000 clones, around 93% being singletons. The material sequenced was peripheral blood. These receptor sequences come from a human donor with active COVID-19. The donor label of this sample is uncertain. Each CDR3 is given with its conserved first and last residue. D genes are given only for firm matches. Clone size is not always given. Where it is, it says once, few, many or a class for expanded clones.

V gene	J gene	clone size	D gene	CDR3 DNA	CDR3 protein
TRBV19	TRBJ2-1	NA	NA	TGTGCCAGTAGTAAGGCGGAGTACAATGAGCAGTTCTTC	CASSKAEYNEQFF
TRBV11-3	TRBJ2-1	NA	TRBD2	TGTGCCAGCAGCGTGACTAGCGGGGGGGCCACTGAGCAGTTCTTC	CASSVTSGGATEQFF
TRBV4-3	TRBJ1-1	NA	NA	TGCGCCAGCAGCCAAGATGGGTCTTCGGGGGGAGGGACTGAAGCTTTCTTT	CASSQDGSSGGGTEAFF
TRBV5-5	TRBJ2-1	NA	TRBD1	TGTGCCAGCAGCAAACCCGCAGGGGGCGAATCCTACAATGAGCAGTTCTTC	CASSKPAGGESYNEQFF
TRBV4-2	TRBJ1-1	NA	TRBD1	TGTGCCAGCAGCCAGGGCCCGACAGGGAGGGCTTTCTTT	CASSQGPTGRAFF
TRBV4-1	TRBJ2-3	NA	NA	TGCGCCAGCAGCCGAGTTTTCACCACAGATACGCAGTATTTT	CASSRVFTTDTQYF
TRBV6-6	TRBJ2-1	NA	TRBD1	TGTGCCAGCAGTTATTCCCCAGGGGGCACCTACAATGAGCAGTTCTTC	CASSYSPGGTYNEQFF
TRBV7-3	TRBJ2-7	NA	NA	TGTGCCAGCAGCCCGGGGGAAGGCTACGAGCAGTACTTC	CASSPGEGYEQYF
TRBV9	TRBJ2-5	NA	NA	TGTGCCAGCAGCGTCGATGGGTCCGGGGAGACCCAGTACTTC	CASSVDGSGETQYF
TRBV14	TRBJ2-2	NA	TRBD1	TGTGCCAGCAGCCAACCGGGACAGGGTCGGACCGGGGAGCTGTTTTTT	CASSQPGQGRTGELFF
TRBV7-9	TRBJ1-2	NA	NA	TGTGCCAGCAGCTCTTTAGCGCGGGGCTACACCTTC	CASSSLARGYTF
TRBV10-1	TRBJ2-5	NA	TRBD1	TGCGCCAGCGACGACAGGGAAGAGACCCAGTACTTC	CASDDREETQYF
TRBV18	TRBJ2-6	NA	NA	TGTGCCAGCTCACCACCCCAGGGGATATCTGGGGCCAACGTCCTGACTTTC	CASSPPQGISGANVLTF
TRBV30	TRBJ1-2	NA	TRBD1	TGTGCCTGGAGGGACAGGGGGCGCGTCTATGGCTACACCTTC	CAWRDRGRVYGYTF
TRBV2	TRBJ2-2	NA	TRBD1	TGTGCCAGCAGTGCCACAGGGGGCACCGGGGAGCTGTTTTTT	CASSATGGTGELFF
TRBV7-9	TRBJ2-7	NA	TRBD1	TGTGCCAGCAGCTTGGACAGGGGCCCCTACGAGCAGTACTTC	CASSLDRGPYEQYF
TRBV5-6	TRBJ2-2	NA	NA	TGTGCCAGCTCATTTGGAAATAGCGGCATTTTCACCGGGGAGCTGTTTTTT	CASSFGNSGIFTGELFF
TRBV30	TRBJ1-2	NA	TRBD1	TGTGCCTCCCGGACAGGGTCTTCCTATATATATGGCTACACCTTC	CASRTGSSYIYGYTF
TRBV5-6	TRBJ2-7	NA	TRBD2	TGTGCCAGCAGCTTGAGACTAGCGGGAGACGAGCAGTACTTC	CASSLRLAGDEQYF
TRBV20-1	TRBJ2-7	once	TRBD1	TGCAGTGCTAGTCCGCGGACAGGGAGGCAGCAGTACTTC	CSASPRTGRQQYF
TRBV5-1	TRBJ2-7	NA	TRBD2	TGCGCCAGCAGCTCCGGACTAGCGGGAGTCAGGAACGAGCAGTACTTC	CASSSGLAGVRNEQYF
TRBV9	TRBJ2-2	NA	NA	TGTGCCAGCAGCGTTGGACCCCAGGAGGGTACCGGGGAGCTGTTTTTT	CASSVGPQEGTGELFF
TRBV28	TRBJ2-2	NA	TRBD1	TGTGCCAGCAGATTTCCCGGGACAGTAATCGGGGAGCTGTTTTTT	CASRFPGTVIGELFF
TRBV5-1	TRBJ2-3	NA	TRBD1	TGCGCCAGCAGCTTGGTACAGGGGGGCACAGATACGCAGTATTTT	CASSLVQGGTDTQYF
TRBV15	TRBJ2-4	NA	TRBD2	TGTGCCACCAGCAGAGATCGGGGCGGGAGGGACGGAAACATTCAGTACTTC	CATSRDRGGRDGNIQYF
TRBV28	TRBJ2-3	NA	TRBD1	TGTGCCAGCAGTGGGATTGACAGGGGGAGCACAGATACGCAGTATTTT	CASSGIDRGSTDTQYF
TRBV11-2	TRBJ2-7	NA	TRBD2	TGTGCCAGCAGCTTAGAAGCGGGATCCTACGAGCAGTACTTC	CASSLEAGSYEQYF
TRBV28	TRBJ1-1	NA	NA	TGTGCCATCATGCTAGGGAACACTGAAGCTTTCTTT	CAIMLGNTEAFF
TRBV7-2	TRBJ2-2	NA	NA	TGTGCCAGCAGCTTAAACGCAGGGTCGAACACCGGGGAGCTGTTTTTT	CASSLNAGSNTGELFF
TRBV29-1	TRBJ1-2	NA	NA	TGCAGCGTTGACCCAGGCAGCTATGGCTACACCTTC	CSVDPGSYGYTF
TRBV4-1	TRBJ2-1	NA	NA	TGCGCCAGCAGCCAAGATAAGACCCTACTAAATGAGCAGTTCTTC	CASSQDKTLLNEQFF
TRBV19	TRBJ2-2	NA	NA	TGTGCCAGTAGTATAGTCTTGAGGGGGGAGCTGTTTTTT	CASSIVLRGELFF
TRBV6-4	TRBJ2-7	NA	TRBD2	TGTGCCAGCAGTGCGAGCGGGGGGTCCCCCTACGAGCAGTACTTC	CASSASGGSPYEQYF
TRBV7-3	TRBJ2-3	NA	NA	TGTGCCAGCAGCCCGACCAGCGCCACAGATACGCAGTATTTT	CASSPTSATDTQYF
TRBV9	TRBJ2-4	NA	TRBD1	TGTGCCAGCAGCGTAGCCGGACAGGGAGGCAAAAACATTCAGTACTTC	CASSVAGQGGKNIQYF
TRBV15	TRBJ2-7	NA	TRBD2	TGTGCCACCAGCCTATATAGCGGGACGTCCTACGAGCAGTACTTC	CATSLYSGTSYEQYF
TRBV4-1	TRBJ2-7	NA	TRBD2	TGCGCCAGCAGCCAAGATCTGACTAGCGGAGCCTACGAGCAGTACTTC	CASSQDLTSGAYEQYF
TRBV9	TRBJ1-2	NA	NA	TGTGCCAGCAGTATAATGGGAGCCGGCGTGGGGGGCTACACCTTC	CASSIMGAGVGGYTF
TRBV10-3	TRBJ2-7	few	TRBD1	TGTGCCATCAGCCCGGGACAGGGTTTACCGGGTTACTACTTC	CAISPGQGLPGYYF
TRBV28	TRBJ1-2	NA	NA	TGTGCCAGCAGTTTGAGGACAAGGCTAGACTATGGCTACACCTTC	CASSLRTRLDYGYTF
TRBV4-2	TRBJ2-3	NA	TRBD2	TGTGCCAGCAGCCATGAAGCGGGGAGGAGCACAGATACGCAGTATTTT	CASSHEAGRSTDTQYF
TRBV7-3	TRBJ2-7	NA	TRBD1	TGTGCCAGCAGCTCAGGGGGCCACGAGCAGTACTTC	CASSSGGHEQYF
TRBV30	TRBJ1-5	NA	TRBD1	TGTGCCTGGAGCCAAACAGGGGTGAGTCAGCCCCAGCATTTT	CAWSQTGVSQPQHF
TRBV11-2	TRBJ2-7	NA	NA	TGTGCCAGCAGCTTACGAAGGGGAAACGAGCAGTACTTC	CASSLRRGNEQYF
TRBV28	TRBJ1-2	NA	NA	TGTGCCAGCAGTCCCTCCTGGGAGGTCGGCTATGGCTACACCTTC	CASSPSWEVGYGYTF
TRBV30	TRBJ1-2	few	TRBD1	TGTGCCGCTACAGGGGATGGCTACACCTTC	CAATGDGYTF
TRBV6-4	TRBJ2-1	once	NA	TGTGCCAGCTCGCTGGAGAGCGGCAATGAGCAGTTCTTC	CASSLESGNEQFF
TRBV7-8	TRBJ2-7	few	TRBD2	TGTGCCAGCAGCTTAGACCCTAGCGGCTCCTACGAGCAGTACTTC	CASSLDPSGSYEQYF
TRBV6-1	TRBJ2-6	NA	TRBD1	TGTGCCGGCAGTGGAGGGGAGGACAGGGGGTTCGGGGCCAACGTCCTGACTTTC	CAGSGGEDRGFGANVLTF
TRBV12-3/TRBV12-4	TRBJ2-5	NA	NA	TGTGCCAGCAGCCGCGGGCAGGAAGAGACCCAGTACTTC	CASSRGQEETQYF
TRBV19	TRBJ2-2	few	NA	TGTGCCAGTAGTAAGACGTTGGAGGGGGAGCTGTTTTTT	CASSKTLEGELFF
TRBV3-1/TRBV3-2	TRBJ2-7	NA	NA	TGTGCCAGCAGCCGGGGACTGGACGGTAGGGAGCAGTACTTC	CASSRGLDGREQYF
TRBV7-8	TRBJ2-1	NA	TRBD2	TGTGCCAGCAGCATCGGGACTAGCGTTGGAAATGAGCAGTTCTTC	CASSIGTSVGNEQFF